This is a list of T cell receptor beta chains from one sample in a study of blood T cell repertoires in COVID-19. Some clones are missing from TCRdb's copy, which holds only in-frame ones; the method was immunoSEQ multiplex PCR. The table shows around 230,000 clones, with roughly 85% occurring only once. Sequencing was done on a sample of peripheral blood. Receptors originate from a man between 45 and 60 years old with COVID-19, enrolled during active disease. Each CDR3 is given with its conserved first and last residue. Fields, in order: V gene, D gene, clone size, J gene, CDR3 DNA, CDR3 protein. D genes are given only for firm matches. Clone size is not always given. Where it is, it says once, few, many or a class for expanded clones.

TRBV10-3	.	.	TRBJ2-3	TGTGCCACCACAGGGGGAGGGGCAGATACGCAGTATTTT	CATTGGGADTQYF
TRBV15	TRBD1	.	TRBJ2-7	TGTGCCACCAGCAGAGGGGACAGGGGGCTTGAGCAGTACTTC	CATSRGDRGLEQYF
TRBV5-1	TRBD1	.	TRBJ2-2	TGCGCCAGCAGCACAGGACAGGGTGTCGGGGAGCTGTTTTTT	CASSTGQGVGELFF
TRBV5-5	.	.	TRBJ1-1	TGTGCCAGCAGCTTACAGACAGGACTGAACACTGAAGCTTTCTTT	CASSLQTGLNTEAFF
TRBV7-9	TRBD1	.	TRBJ1-1	TGTGCCAGCAGCTCTCGACAGGGGAGTGAAGCTTTCTTT	CASSSRQGSEAFF
TRBV6-2/TRBV6-3	TRBD1	.	TRBJ1-5	TGTGCCAGCAGACCTGGACAGGTCAAAACTCAGCCCCAGCATTTT	CASRPGQVKTQPQHF
TRBV4-2	TRBD1	once	TRBJ1-2	TGTGCCAGCAGCCAAGAACGTTGGTTGGGACAGGGGACCTATGACTATGGCTACACCTTC	CASSQERWLGQGTYDYGYTF
TRBV2	TRBD1	.	TRBJ2-1	TGTGCCAGCAGCCTCCTACAGGGGTCCTACAATGAGCAGTTCTTC	CASSLLQGSYNEQFF
TRBV19	.	.	TRBJ1-1	TGTGCCAGTAGTCCGACGGGGAACACTGAAGCTTTCTTT	CASSPTGNTEAFF
TRBV3-1/TRBV3-2	.	.	TRBJ1-3	TGTGCCAGCAGCCAAGCCAAGACAAACTCTGGAAACACCATATATTTT	CASSQAKTNSGNTIYF